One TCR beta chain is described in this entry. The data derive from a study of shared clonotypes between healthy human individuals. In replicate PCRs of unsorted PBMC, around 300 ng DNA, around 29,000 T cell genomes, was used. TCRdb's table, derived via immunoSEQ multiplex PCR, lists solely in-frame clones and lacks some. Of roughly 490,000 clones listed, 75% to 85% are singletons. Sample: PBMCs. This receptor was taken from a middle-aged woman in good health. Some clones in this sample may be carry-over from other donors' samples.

The CDR3 DNA follows: TGTGCCAGCAGTCCGGGACAGAGAATAGCCAAAAACATTCAGTACTTC. Translating gives CASSPGQRIAKNIQYF. The chain carries TRBV28 and TRBJ2-4; 7 positions match TRBD1. The CDR3 totals 16 residues. Trimming took 5 bases from V and 0 from J; bases not matched to a gene: 7. Germline CDR1 is MDHEN and CDR2 is SYDVKM.